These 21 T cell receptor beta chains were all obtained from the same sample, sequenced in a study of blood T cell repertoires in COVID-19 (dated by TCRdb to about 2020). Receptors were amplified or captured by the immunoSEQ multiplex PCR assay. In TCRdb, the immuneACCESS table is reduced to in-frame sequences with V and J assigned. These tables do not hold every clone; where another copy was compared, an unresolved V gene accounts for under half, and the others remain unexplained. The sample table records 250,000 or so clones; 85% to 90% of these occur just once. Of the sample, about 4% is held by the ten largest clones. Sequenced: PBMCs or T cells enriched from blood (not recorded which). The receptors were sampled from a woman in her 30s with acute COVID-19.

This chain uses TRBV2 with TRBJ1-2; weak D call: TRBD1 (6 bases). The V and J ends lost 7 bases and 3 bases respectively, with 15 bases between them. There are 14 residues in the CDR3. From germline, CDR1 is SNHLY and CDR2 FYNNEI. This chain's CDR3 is CASNAQGTDYGYTF. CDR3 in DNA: TGTGCCAGCAATGCACAGGGTACGGACTATGGCTACACCTTC.

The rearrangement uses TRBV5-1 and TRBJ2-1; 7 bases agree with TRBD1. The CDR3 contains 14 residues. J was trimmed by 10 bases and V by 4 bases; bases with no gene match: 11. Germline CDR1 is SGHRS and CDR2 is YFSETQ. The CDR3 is CASSVGQAVGEQFF. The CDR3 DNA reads TGCGCCAGCAGCGTTGGACAGGCAGTGGGCGAGCAGTTCTTC.

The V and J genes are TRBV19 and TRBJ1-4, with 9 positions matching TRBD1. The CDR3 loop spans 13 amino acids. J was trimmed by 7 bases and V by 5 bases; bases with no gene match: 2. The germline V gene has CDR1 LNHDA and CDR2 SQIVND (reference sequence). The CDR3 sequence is CASSGQGSEKLFF. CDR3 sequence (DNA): TGTGCCAGTAGTGGACAGGGGAGTGAAAAACTGTTTTTT.

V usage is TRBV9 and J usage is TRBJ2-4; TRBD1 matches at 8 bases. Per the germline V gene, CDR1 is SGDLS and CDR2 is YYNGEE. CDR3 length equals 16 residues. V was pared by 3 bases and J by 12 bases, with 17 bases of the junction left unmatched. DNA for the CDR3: TGTGCCAGCAGCGGGGCGGACAGGGCGGGGAGAAAGGATCAGTACTTC. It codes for CASSGADRAGRKDQYF.

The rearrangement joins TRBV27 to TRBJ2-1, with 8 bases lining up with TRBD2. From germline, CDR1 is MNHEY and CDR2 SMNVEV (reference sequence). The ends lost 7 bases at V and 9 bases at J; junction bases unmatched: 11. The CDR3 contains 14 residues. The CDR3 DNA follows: TGTGCCAGCAATCAAGCGGGAGCTTGGGGTGAGCAGTTCTTC. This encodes CASNQAGAWGEQFF.

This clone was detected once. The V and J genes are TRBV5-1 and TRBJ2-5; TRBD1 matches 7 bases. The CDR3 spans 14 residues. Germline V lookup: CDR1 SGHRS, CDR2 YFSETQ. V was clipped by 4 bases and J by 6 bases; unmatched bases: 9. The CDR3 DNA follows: TGCGCCAGCAGCGATACGGGACAGACCAAGACCCAGTACTTC. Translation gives CASSDTGQTKTQYF.

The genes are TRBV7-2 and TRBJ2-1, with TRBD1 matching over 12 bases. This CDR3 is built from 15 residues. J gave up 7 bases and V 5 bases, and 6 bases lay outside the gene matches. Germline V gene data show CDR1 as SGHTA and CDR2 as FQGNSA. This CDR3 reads CASSVRDRGLNEQFF. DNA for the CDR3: TGTGCCAGCAGCGTTCGGGACAGGGGGCTAAATGAGCAGTTCTTC.

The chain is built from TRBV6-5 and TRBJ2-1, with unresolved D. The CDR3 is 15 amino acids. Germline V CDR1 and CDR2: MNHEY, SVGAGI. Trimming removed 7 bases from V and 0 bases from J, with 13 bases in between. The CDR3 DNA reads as TGTGCCAGCACCCACGAGTGGAGCTCCTACAATGAGCAGTTCTTC. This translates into CASTHEWSSYNEQFF.

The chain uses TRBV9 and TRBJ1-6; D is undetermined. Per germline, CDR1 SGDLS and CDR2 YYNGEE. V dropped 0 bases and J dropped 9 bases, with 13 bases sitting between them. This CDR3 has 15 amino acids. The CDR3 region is CASSVAVAPGSPLHF. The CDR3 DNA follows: TGTGCCAGCAGCGTAGCCGTGGCACCGGGTTCACCCCTCCACTTT.

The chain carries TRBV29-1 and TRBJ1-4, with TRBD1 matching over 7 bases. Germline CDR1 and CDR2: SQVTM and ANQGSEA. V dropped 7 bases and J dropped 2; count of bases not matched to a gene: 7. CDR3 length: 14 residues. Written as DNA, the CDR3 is TGCAGCGGAACGACAGGGACGACTAATGAAAAACTGTTTTTT. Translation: CSGTTGTTNEKLFF.

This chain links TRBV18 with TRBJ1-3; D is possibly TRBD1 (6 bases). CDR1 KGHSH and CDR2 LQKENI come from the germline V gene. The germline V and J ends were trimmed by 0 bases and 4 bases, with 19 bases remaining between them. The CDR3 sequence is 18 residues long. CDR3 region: CASSPPSEGGAYGNTIYF. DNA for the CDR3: TGTGCCAGCTCACCACCGTCCGAGGGGGGGGCCTACGGAAACACCATATATTTT. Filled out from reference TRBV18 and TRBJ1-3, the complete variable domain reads NAGVMQNPRHLVRRRGQEARLRCSPMKGHSHVYWYRQLPEEGLKFMVYLQKENIIDESGMPKERFSAEFPKEGPSILRIQQVVRGDSAAYFCASSPPSEGGAYGNTIYFGEGSWLTVV.

In nucleotides, the CDR3 is TGCGCCAGCAGCCAAGTTGCAGTTACCCAGCCCCAGCATTTT. This encodes CASSQVAVTQPQHF. The rearrangement joins TRBV4-1 to TRBJ1-5; D call uncertain. Germline V gene data show CDR1 as MGHRA and CDR2 as YSYEKL. V lost 1 base and J 7 bases, leaving 11 bases between the germline ends. This CDR3 spans 14 amino acids.

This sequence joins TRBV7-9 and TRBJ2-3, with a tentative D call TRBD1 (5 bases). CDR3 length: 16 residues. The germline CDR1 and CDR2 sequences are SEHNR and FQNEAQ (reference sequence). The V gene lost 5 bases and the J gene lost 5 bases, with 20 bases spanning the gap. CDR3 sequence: CASSKPTDFRGDTQYF. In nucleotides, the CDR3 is TGTGCCAGCAGCAAACCGACAGACTTCCGAGGAGATACGCAGTATTTT.

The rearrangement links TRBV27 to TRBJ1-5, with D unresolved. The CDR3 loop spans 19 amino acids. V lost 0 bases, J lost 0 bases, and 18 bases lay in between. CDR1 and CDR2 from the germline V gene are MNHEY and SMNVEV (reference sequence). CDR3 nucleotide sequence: TGTGCCAGCAGTTTATCCCCCGGTGGGTCGGAGTATAGCAATCAGCCCCAGCATTTT. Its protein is CASSLSPGGSEYSNQPQHF.

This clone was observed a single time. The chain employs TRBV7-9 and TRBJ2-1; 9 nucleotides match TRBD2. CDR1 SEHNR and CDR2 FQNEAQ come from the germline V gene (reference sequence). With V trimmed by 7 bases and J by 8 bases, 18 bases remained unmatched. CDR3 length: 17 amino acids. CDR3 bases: TGTGCCAGCATCTCGGTTAGCGGGAGTTCCCGTATCCATGAGCAGTTCTTC. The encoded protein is CASISVSGSSRIHEQFF.

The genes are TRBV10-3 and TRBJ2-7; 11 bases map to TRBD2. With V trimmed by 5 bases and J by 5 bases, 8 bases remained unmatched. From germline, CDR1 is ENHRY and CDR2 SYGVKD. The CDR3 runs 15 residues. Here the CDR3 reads CAISLTGLAVNEQYF. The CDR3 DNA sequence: TGTGCCATCAGTCTAACGGGACTAGCGGTAAACGAGCAGTACTTC.

The CDR3, as DNA: TGTGCCAGCAGTTACTCTTTCAAGCTCATGAACACTGAAGCTTTCTTT. Protein sequence: CASSYSFKLMNTEAFF. This sequence joins TRBV6-5 and TRBJ1-1; no clear D gene. CDR1 and CDR2 from the germline V gene are MNHEY and SVGAGI. CDR3 length: 16 residues. The V end was cut by 0 bases, the J end by 0 bases, with 11 bases between.

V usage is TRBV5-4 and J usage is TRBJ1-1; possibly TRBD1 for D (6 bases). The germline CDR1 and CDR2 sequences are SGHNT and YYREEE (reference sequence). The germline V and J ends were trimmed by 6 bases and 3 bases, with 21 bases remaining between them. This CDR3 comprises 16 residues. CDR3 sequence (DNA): TGTGCCAGCACCGTGGGGATAGCAGGGGTGGACACTGAAGCTTTCTTT. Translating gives CASTVGIAGVDTEAFF.

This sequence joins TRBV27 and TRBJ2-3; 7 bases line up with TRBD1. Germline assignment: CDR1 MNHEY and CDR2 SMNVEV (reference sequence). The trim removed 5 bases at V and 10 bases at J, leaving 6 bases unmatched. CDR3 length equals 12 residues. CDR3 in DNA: TGTGCCAGCAGTCCTGGGACAGCCGCGCAGTATTTT. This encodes CASSPGTAAQYF.

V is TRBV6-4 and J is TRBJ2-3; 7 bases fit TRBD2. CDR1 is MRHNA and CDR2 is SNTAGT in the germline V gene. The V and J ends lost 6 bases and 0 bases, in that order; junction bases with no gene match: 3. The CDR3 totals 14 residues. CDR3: CASRSGLSTDTQYF. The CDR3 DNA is TGTGCCAGCAGATCGGGACTAAGCACAGATACGCAGTATTTT.

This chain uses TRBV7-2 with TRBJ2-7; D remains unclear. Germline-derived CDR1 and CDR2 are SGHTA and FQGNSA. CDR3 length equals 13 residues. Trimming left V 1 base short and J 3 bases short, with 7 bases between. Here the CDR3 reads CASSLDVFYEQYF. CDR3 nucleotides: TGTGCCAGCAGCTTAGATGTATTCTACGAGCAGTACTTC.